A single sample gave rise to the 5 T cell receptor beta chains below, sequenced in a study of blood T cell repertoires in COVID-19. Sequencing was performed with immunoSEQ multiplex PCR; in TCRdb, only in-frame clones are kept and a portion is missing. The sample has roughly 220,000 clones, 65% to 85% seen once; the top ten hold approximately 6.8%. Sample: PBMCs or T cells enriched from blood (not recorded which). Receptors originate from a woman aged 40 to 50 who had recovered from COVID-19.

The chain recombines TRBV20-1 with TRBJ2-3; 8 positions match TRBD1. The J segment lost 4 bases and the V segment lost 3 bases, leaving 12 bases of the junction unmatched. This CDR3 has 16 amino acids. CDR1 is DFQATT and CDR2 is SNEGSKA in the germline V gene (reference sequence). The CDR3 sequence is CSASEGTGVGADTQYF. CDR3 nucleotide sequence: TGCAGTGCTAGTGAGGGGACAGGAGTCGGGGCAGATACGCAGTATTTT.

This clone was picked up one time. This chain links TRBV25-1 with TRBJ2-2; TRBD2 matches at 8 bases. The J segment lost 4 bases and the V segment lost 4 bases, leaving 5 bases of the junction unmatched. The length of the CDR3 is 15 residues. Germline V gene sequence: CDR1 MGHDK, CDR2 SYGVNS. The CDR3 reads CASSVGLVSTGELFF. CDR3 bases: TGTGCCAGCAGTGTGGGACTAGTGAGCACCGGGGAGCTGTTTTTT.

This clone appeared a single time. The chain carries TRBV30 and TRBJ1-6; 7 bases match TRBD1. This CDR3 comprises 14 residues. Germline CDR1 and CDR2: GTSNPN and SVGIG (reference sequence). V shed 4 bases and J 0 bases; nucleotides not matched to a gene: 0. The CDR3 sequence is CAWNRGSYNSPLHF. DNA of the CDR3: TGTGCCTGGAACAGGGGCTCCTATAATTCACCCCTCCACTTT.

This sequence joins TRBV11-2 and TRBJ1-3; 10 positions agree with TRBD1. With V trimmed by 5 bases and J by 2 bases, 6 bases remained unmatched. Germline CDR1 and CDR2: SGHAT and FQNNGV. The CDR3 length is 16 residues. CDR3 residues: CASSREGTGAGNTIYF. DNA for the CDR3: TGTGCCAGCAGCCGAGAGGGGACAGGGGCTGGAAACACCATATATTTT.

This chain uses TRBV27 with TRBJ2-3, with 9 positions matching TRBD1. The CDR3 runs 16 residues. Per the germline V gene, CDR1 is MNHEY and CDR2 is SMNVEV (reference sequence). Germline trimming cut 0 bases from V and 5 bases from J; bases unmatched to any gene: 6. CDR3 bases: TGTGCCAGCAGTTTATCGATAACAGGGGGCGGAGATACGCAGTATTTT. This codes for CASSLSITGGGDTQYF.